The TCR beta chain under discussion was sequenced for a study of response to subunit inactivated influenza vaccine. V gave up 3 bases and J gave up 5 bases, with 11 bases separating them. This CDR3 has 14 amino acids. TCRdb re-derived calls from the RT-PCR reads in MiXCR, one entry per CDR3 protein. The sample holds 800,000 to 1,000,000 distinct CDR3 sequences; 20% to 25% are singletons and the top ten take roughly 10%. V and J are TRBV12-3 or TRBV12-4 and TRBJ1-5, with a weak D call TRBD1 (6 bases). This TCR derives from a man in his fifties who received an inactivated influenza vaccine. Here the sequenced sample was PBMCs from blood, taken roughly 5 days after vaccination. The CDR3 reads CASSFRGSHQPQHF. The CDR3, as DNA: TGTGCCAGCAGTTTCAGGGGTTCCCATCAGCCCCAGCATTTT.